This T cell receptor beta chain was retrieved from a study of vaccination and CD4 T cells after COVID-19. Treatment indicated: roughly ten-day PBMC culture with coronavirus spike peptide pools or control peptides (ViraFEST assay). In the ViraFEST assay, peptide-pool expansion preceded TCR sequencing of expanded clonotypes. Fresh medium (containing IL-2) replaced half the medium on days 3 and 7. As concerns this clonotype: Its antigen is currently unknown.

At the Johns Hopkins FTIC core, DNA taken from cultured CD4+ T cells was sequenced by way of the Oncomine TCR Beta short-read assay. TCRdb reanalysed the PCR reads using MiXCR and keeps one entry per CDR3 protein. The sample comprises approximately 11,000 distinct CDR3 sequences, around 73% of which are singletons, and roughly 8% rests with the top ten. Sequenced: CD4+ T cells from blood, cultured in vitro. The TCR comes from a human donor who had recovered from COVID-19.

CDR3 residues: CSARGRAGNSNQPQHF. The CDR3 DNA reads as TGCAGTGCTAGAGGGAGGGCGGGTAATAGCAATCAGCCCCAGCATTTT. The rearrangement links TRBV20-1 to TRBJ1-5; D uncertain. Trimming left V 1 base short and J 0 bases short, with 13 bases between. The CDR3 totals 16 residues. Germline-derived CDR1 and CDR2 are DFQATT and SNEGSKA (reference sequence).